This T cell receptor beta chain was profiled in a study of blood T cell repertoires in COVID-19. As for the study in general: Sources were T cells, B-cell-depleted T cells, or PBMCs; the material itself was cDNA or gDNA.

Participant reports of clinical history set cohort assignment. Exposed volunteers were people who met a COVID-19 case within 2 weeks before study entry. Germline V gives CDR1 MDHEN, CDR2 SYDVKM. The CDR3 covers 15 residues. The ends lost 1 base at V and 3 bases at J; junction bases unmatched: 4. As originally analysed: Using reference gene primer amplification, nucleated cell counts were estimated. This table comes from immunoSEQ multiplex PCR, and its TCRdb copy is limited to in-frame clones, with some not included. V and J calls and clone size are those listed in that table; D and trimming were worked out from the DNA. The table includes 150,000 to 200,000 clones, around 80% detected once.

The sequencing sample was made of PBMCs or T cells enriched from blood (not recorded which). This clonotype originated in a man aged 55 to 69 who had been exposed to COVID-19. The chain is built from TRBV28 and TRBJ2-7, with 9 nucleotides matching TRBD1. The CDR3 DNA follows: TGTGCCAGCAGTTTATCCGGGACAGGGCTCTACGAGCAGTACTTC. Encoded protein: CASSLSGTGLYEQYF.